This entry features one T cell receptor (beta chain) sequence. Trimming stripped 3 bases from V and 8 bases from J, with 11 bases between. Germline CDR1 SGHDN, CDR2 FVKESK. This CDR3 contains 12 residues. The data belong to a study of blood T cell repertoires in COVID-19. Study-wide context: Some COVID-19 samples were acute and others convalescent; all came from the United States, Italy and Spain. T cells, B-cell-depleted T cells, or PBMCs provided the cDNA or gDNA that served as material.

How the authors handled the data: It was from reference gene primer amplification that nucleated cell counts were estimated. Produced via immunoSEQ multiplex PCR; TCRdb's table is partial and in-frame only. For V, J and clone size, that table is used; D and trimming come from the DNA. There are about 160,000 clones in the sample; approximately 92% occur only once, and 3.5% to 5% lies in the top ten. The chain employs TRBV14 and TRBJ2-7; the D gene is possibly TRBD1 (6 bases). The TCR originated in a woman in her forties or fifties with acute or convalescent COVID-19. Sequenced sample: peripheral blood. The CDR3 protein is CASSQVQGKQYF. In nucleotides, the CDR3 is TGTGCCAGCAGCCAGGTACAGGGCAAGCAGTACTTC.